This TCR beta chain came from a study of blood T cell repertoires in COVID-19. Whole-study context: Both acute and convalescent COVID-19 samples were obtained from the United States, Italy and Spain. Sample material is recorded as cDNA or gDNA derived from T cells, B-cell-depleted T cells, or PBMCs.

Per the original methods: It was from reference gene primer amplification that nucleated cell counts were estimated. Sequenced by immunoSEQ multiplex PCR; TCRdb stores in-frame clones only, minus some. D and trimming were read from the DNA, whereas the V and J calls and clone size are those reported in that table. The sample carries over 70,000 clones, 88% recorded once. The CDR3 spans 17 residues. Trimming at V came to 1 base and at J to 3 bases, leaving 7 bases not matched to a gene. The V gene's germline CDR1 is LGHDT and CDR2 YNNKEL (reference sequence). The receptor comes from a woman of 80 years or more with acute or convalescent COVID-19. Sequenced input: peripheral blood. The gene calls are TRBV3-1 (or the pseudogene TRBV3-2) and TRBJ1-3, with 9 bases that match TRBD1. The CDR3 loop reads CASSQVPGQGFGNTIYF. Here the CDR3 DNA reads TGTGCCAGCAGCCAAGTCCCGGGACAGGGTTTTGGAAACACCATATATTTT.